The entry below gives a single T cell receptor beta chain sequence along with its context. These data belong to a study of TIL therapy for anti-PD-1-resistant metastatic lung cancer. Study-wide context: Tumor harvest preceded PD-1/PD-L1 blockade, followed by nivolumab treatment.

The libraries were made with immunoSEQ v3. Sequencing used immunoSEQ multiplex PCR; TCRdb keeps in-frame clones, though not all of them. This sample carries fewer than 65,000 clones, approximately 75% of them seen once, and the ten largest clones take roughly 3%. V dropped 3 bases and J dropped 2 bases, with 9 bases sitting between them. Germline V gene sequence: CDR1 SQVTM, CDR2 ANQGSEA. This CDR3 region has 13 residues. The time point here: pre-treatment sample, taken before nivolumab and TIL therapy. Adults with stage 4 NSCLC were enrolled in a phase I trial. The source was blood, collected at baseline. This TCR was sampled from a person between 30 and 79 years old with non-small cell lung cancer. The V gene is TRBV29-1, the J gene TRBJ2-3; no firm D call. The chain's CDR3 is CSVDQKVTDTQYF. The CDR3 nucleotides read TGCAGCGTTGATCAAAAAGTCACAGATACGCAGTATTTT.